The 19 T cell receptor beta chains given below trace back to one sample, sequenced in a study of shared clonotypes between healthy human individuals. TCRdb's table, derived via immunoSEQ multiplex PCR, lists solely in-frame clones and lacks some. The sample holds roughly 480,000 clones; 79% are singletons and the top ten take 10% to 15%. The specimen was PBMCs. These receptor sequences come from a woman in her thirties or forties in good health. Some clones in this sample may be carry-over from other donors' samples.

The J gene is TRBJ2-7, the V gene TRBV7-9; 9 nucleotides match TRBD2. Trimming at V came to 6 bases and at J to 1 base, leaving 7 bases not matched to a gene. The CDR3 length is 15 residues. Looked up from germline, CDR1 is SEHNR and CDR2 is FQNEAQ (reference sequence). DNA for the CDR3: TGTGCCAGCAGTCCGGTTCTAGCGGGGTCCTACGAGCAGTACTTC. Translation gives CASSPVLAGSYEQYF.

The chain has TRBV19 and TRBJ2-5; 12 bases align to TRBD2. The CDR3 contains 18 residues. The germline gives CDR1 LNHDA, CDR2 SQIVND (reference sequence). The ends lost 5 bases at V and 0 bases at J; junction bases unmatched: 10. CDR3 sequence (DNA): TGTGCCAGTAGTGTCAGGACTAGCGGGATCCCGTACCAAGAGACCCAGTACTTC. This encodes CASSVRTSGIPYQETQYF.

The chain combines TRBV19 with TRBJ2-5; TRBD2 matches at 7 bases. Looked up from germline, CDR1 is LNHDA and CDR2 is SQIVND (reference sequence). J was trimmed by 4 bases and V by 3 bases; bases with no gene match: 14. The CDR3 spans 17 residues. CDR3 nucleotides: TGTGCCAGTAGTATGGGGGGGAGCGGAAGAGAGGGAGAGACCCAGTACTTC. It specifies CASSMGGSGREGETQYF.

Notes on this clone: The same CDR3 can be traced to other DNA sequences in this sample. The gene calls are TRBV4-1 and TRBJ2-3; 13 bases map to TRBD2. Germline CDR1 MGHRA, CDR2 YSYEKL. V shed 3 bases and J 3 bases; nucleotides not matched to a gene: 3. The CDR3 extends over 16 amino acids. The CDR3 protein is CASSQGLAGRTDTQYF. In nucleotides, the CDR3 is TGCGCCAGCAGCCAGGGACTAGCGGGACGGACAGATACGCAGTATTTT.

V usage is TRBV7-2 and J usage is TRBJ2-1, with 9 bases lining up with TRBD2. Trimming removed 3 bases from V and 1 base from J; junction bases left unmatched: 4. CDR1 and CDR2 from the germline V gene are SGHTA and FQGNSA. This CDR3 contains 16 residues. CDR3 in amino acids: CASSFLAGLSYNEQFF. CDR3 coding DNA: TGTGCCAGCAGCTTTCTAGCGGGGCTTTCCTACAATGAGCAGTTCTTC.

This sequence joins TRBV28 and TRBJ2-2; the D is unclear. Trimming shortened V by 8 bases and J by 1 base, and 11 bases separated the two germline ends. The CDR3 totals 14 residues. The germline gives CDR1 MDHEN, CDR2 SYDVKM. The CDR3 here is CASGGWVNTGELFF. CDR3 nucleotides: TGTGCCAGCGGTGGATGGGTGAACACCGGGGAGCTGTTTTTT.

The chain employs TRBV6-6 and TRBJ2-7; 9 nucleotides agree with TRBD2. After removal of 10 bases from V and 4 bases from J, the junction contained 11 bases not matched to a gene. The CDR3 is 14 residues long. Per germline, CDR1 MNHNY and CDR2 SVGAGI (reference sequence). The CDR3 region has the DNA TGTGCCACCGATGGCGGGGGGGCGGGTTACGAGCAGTACTTC. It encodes CATDGGGAGYEQYF.

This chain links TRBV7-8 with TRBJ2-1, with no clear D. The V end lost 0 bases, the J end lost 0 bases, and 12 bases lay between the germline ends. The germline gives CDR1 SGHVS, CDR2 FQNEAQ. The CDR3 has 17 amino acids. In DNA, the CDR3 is TGTGCCAGCAGCTTAGCGCTGGCGTTGAGCTCCTACAATGAGCAGTTCTTC. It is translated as CASSLALALSSYNEQFF. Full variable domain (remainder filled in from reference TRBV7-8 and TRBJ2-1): GAGVSQSPRYKVAKRGQDVALRCDPISGHVSLFWYQQALGQGPEFLTYFQNEAQLDKSGLPSDRFFAERPEGSVSTLKIQRTQQEDSAVYLCASSLALALSSYNEQFFGPGTRLTVL.

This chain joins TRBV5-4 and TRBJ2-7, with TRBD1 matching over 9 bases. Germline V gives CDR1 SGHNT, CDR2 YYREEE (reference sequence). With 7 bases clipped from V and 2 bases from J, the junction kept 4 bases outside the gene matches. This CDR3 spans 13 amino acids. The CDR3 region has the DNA TGTGCCAGCGGGACAGGGTCCCCCTACGAGCAGTACTTC. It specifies CASGTGSPYEQYF.

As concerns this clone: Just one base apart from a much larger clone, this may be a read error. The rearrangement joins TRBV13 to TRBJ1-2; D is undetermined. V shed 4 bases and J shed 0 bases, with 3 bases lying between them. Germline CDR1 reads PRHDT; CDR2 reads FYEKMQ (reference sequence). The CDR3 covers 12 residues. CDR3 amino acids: CASSSTNYGYTF. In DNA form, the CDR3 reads TGTGCCAGCAGCTCCACTAACTATGGCTACACCTTC.

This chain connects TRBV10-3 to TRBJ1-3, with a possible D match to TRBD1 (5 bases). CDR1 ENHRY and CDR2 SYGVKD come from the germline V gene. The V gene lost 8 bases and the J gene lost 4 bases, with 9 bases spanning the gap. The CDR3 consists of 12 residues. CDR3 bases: TGTGCCATCTCAGGGCTCGGAAACACCATATATTTT. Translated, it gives CAISGLGNTIYF.

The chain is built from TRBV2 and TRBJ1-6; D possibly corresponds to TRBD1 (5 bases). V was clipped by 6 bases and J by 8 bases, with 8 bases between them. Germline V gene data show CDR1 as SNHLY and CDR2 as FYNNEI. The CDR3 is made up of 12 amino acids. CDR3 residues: CASSLQDSPLHF. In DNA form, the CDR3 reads TGTGCCAGCAGCCTACAGGATTCACCCCTCCACTTT.

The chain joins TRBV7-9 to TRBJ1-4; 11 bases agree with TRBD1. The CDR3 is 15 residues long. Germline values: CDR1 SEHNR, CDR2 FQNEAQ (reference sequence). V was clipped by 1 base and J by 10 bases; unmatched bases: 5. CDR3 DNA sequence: TGTGCCAGCAGCTTAGTTGGGACAGGGGGTAGAAAACTGTTTTTT. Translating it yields CASSLVGTGGRKLFF.

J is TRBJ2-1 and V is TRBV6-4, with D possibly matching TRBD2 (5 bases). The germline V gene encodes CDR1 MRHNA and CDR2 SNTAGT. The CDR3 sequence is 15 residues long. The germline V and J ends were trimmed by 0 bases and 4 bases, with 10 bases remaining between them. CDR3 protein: CASSDSGGPYNEQFF. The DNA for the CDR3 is TGTGCCAGCAGTGACTCGGGCGGGCCATACAATGAGCAGTTCTTC.

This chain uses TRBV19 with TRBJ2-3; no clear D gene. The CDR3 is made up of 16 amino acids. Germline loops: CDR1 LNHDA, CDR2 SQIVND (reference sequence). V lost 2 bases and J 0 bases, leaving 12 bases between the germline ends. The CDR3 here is CASSISFGGSTDTQYF. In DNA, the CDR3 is TGTGCCAGTAGTATATCCTTCGGCGGAAGCACAGATACGCAGTATTTT.

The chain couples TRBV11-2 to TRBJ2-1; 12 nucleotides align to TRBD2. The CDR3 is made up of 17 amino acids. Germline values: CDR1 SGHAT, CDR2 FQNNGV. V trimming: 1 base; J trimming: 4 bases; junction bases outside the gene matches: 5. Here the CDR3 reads CASSLVSTSGSYNEQFF. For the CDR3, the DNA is TGTGCCAGCAGCTTAGTATCGACTAGCGGGAGTTACAATGAGCAGTTCTTC.

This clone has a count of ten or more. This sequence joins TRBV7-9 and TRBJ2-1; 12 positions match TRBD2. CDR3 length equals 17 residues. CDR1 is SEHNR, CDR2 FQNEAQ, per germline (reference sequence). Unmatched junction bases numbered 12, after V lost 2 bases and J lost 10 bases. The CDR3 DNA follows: TGTGCCAGCAGCTTAACTAGCGGGAGGCCCCCCGGGGGAGAGCAGTTCTTC. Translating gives CASSLTSGRPPGGEQFF.

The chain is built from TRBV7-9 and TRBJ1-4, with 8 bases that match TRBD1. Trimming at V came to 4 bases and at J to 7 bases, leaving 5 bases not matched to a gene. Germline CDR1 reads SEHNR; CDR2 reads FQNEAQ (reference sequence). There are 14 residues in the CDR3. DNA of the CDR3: TGTGCCAGCAGCTCCCAGGGGGCCGGTGAAAAACTGTTTTTT. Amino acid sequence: CASSSQGAGEKLFF. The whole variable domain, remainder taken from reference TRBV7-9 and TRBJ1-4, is DTGVSQNPRHKITKRGQNVTFRCDPISEHNRLYWYRQTLGQGPEFLTYFQNEAQLEKSRLLSDRFSAERPKGSFSTLEIQRTEQGDSAMYLCASSSQGAGEKLFFGSGTQLSVL.

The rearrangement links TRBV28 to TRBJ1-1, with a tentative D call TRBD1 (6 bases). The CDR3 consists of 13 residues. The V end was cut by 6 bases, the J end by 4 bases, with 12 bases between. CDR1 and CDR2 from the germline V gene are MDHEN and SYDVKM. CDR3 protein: CASSLTRGTEAFF. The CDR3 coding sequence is TGTGCCAGCAGCCTAACCAGGGGCACTGAAGCTTTCTTT.